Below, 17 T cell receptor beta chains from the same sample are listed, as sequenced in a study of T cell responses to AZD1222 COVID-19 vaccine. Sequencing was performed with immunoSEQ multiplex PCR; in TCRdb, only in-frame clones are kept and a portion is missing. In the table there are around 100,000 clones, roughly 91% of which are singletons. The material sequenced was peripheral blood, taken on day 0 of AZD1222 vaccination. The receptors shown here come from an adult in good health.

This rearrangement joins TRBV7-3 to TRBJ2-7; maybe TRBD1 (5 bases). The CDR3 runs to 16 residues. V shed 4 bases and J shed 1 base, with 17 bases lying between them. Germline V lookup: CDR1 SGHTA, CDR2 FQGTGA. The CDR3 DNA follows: TGTGCCAGCAGCTCTCAGACAGTCACTACGTCCTACGAGCAGTACTTC. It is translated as CASSSQTVTTSYEQYF.

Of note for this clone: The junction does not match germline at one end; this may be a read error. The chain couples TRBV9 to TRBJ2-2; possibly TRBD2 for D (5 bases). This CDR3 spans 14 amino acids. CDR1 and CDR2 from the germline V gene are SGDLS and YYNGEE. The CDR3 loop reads CASSVDINTGELSF. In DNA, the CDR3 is TGTGCCAGCAGCGTAGATATTAACACCGGGGAGCTGTCTTTT.

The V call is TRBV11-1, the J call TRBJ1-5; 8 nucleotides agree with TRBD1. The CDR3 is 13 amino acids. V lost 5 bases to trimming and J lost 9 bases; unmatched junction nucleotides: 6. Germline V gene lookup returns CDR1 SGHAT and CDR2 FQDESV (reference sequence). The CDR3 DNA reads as TGTGCCAGCAGCACGCCAGGGGGCTGGCCCCAGCATTTT. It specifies CASSTPGGWPQHF.

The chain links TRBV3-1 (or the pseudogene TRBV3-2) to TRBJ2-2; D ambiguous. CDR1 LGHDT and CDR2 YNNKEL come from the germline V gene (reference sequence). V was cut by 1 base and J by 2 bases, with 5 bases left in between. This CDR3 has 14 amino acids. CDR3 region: CASSQVGNTGELFF. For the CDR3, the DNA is TGTGCCAGCAGCCAAGTGGGTAACACCGGGGAGCTGTTTTTT.

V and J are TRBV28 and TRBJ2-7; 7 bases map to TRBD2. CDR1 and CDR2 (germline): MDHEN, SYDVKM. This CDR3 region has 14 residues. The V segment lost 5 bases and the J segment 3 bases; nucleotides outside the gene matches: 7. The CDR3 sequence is CASSTLGGIYEQYF. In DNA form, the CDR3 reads TGTGCCAGCAGTACCTTGGGGGGGATCTACGAGCAGTACTTC.

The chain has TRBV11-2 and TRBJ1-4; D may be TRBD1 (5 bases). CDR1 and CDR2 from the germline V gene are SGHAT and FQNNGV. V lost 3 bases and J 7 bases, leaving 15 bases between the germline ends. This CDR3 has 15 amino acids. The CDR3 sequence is CASSFPGQGGEKLFF. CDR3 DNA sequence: TGTGCCAGCAGCTTCCCGGGGCAAGGAGGTGAAAAACTGTTTTTT.

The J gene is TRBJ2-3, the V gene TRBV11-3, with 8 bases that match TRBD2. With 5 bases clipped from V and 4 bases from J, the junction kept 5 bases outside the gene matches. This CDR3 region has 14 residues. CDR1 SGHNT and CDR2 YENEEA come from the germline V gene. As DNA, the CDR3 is TGTGCCAGCAGCCGAAGGGGACTAGCAGATACGCAGTATTTT. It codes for CASSRRGLADTQYF.

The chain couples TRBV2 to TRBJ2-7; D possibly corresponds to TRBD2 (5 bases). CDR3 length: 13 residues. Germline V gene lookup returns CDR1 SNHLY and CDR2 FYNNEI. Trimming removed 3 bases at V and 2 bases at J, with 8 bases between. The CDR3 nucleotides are TGTGCCAGCAGTGATTTCGGGGCCTACGAGCAGTACTTC. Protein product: CASSDFGAYEQYF.

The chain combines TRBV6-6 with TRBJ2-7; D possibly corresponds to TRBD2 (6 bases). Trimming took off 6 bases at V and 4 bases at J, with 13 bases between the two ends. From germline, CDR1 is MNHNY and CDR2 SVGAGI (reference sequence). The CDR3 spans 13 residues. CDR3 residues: CASSPTGVYEQYF. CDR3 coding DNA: TGTGCCAGCAGCCCCACGGGGGTGTACGAGCAGTACTTC.

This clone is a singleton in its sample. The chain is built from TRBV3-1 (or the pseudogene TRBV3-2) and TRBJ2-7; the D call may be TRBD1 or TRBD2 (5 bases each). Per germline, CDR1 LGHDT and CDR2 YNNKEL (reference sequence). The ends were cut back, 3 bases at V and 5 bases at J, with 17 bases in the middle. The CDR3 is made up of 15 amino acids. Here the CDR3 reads CASSQGTGPVDEQYF. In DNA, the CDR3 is TGTGCCAGCAGCCAGGGGACGGGCCCCGTCGACGAGCAGTACTTC.

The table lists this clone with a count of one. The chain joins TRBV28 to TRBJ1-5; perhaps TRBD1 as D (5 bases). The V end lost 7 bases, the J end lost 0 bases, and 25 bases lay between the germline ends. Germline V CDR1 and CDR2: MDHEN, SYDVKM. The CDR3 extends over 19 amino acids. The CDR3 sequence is CASIPGLGVVIYSNQPQHF. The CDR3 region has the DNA TGTGCCAGCATTCCTGGGCTGGGGGTTGTGATCTATAGCAATCAGCCCCAGCATTTT.

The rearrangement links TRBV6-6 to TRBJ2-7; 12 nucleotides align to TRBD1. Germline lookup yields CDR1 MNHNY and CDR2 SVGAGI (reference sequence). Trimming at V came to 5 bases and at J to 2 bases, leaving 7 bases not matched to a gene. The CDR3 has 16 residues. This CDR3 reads CASSSGTGGFTYEQYF. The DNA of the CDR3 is TGTGCCAGCAGTAGCGGGACAGGGGGCTTTACCTACGAGCAGTACTTC.

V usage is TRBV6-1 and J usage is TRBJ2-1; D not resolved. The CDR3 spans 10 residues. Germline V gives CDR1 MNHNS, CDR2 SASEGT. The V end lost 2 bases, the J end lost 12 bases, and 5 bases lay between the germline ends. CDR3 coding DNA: TGTGCCAGCAGTGAACAGGTGCAGTTCTTC. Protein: CASSEQVQFF.

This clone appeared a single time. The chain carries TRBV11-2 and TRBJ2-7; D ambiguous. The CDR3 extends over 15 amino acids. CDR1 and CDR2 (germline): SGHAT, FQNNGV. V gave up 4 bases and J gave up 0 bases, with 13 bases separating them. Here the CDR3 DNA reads TGTGCCAGCAGCTCCTCGAGGACCAACTCCTACGAGCAGTACTTC. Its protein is CASSSSRTNSYEQYF. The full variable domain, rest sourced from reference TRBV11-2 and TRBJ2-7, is EAGVAQSPRYKIIEKRQSVAFWCNPISGHATLYWYQQILGQGPKLLIQFQNNGVVDDSQLPKDRFSAERLKGVDSTLKIQPAKLEDSAVYLCASSSSRTNSYEQYFGPGTRLTVT.

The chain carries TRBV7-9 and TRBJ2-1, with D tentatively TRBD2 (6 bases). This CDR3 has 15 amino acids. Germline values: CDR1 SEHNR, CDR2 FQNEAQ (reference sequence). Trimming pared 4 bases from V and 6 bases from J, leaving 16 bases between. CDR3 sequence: CASSSGSGRRNEQFF. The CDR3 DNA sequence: TGTGCCAGCAGCTCCGGGAGTGGGCGGCGCAATGAGCAGTTCTTC. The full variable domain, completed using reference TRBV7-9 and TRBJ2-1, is DTGVSQNPRHKITKRGQNVTFRCDPISEHNRLYWYRQTLGQGPEFLTYFQNEAQLEKSRLLSDRFSAERPKGSFSTLEIQRTEQGDSAMYLCASSSGSGRRNEQFFGPGTRLTVL.

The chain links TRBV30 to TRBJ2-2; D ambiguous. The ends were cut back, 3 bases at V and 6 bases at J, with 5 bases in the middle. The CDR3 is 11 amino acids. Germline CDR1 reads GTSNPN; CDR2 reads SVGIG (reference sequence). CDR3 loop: CAWRGSGELFF. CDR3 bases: TGTGCCTGGAGAGGGTCCGGGGAGCTGTTTTTT.

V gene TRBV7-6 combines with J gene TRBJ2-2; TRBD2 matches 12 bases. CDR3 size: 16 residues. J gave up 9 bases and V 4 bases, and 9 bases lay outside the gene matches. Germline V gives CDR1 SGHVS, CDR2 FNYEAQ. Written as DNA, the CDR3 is TGTGCCAGCAGCTCAGAGACTAGCGGGAGTCGAAGGGAGCTGTTTTTT. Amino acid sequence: CASSSETSGSRRELFF.